This TCR beta chain emerged from a study of cytomegalovirus exposure and HLA in healthy donors. Looking at the study overall: Findings of an earlier analysis included around 100 million unique TCR beta sequences from roughly 200 million T cells. Findings and limits, study-wide: A later analysis appeared to link common viral pathogens to several of the most significant clusters. What TCR beta sequences reportedly achieved was accurate prediction of HLA-A and HLA-B alleles in most subjects. Reportedly, a later analysis found an Asian-associated ancestry cluster had fewer N-insertions than the approximately 670-donor mean.

Amplification used 60 Vbeta primers and 13 Jbeta primers. The assay was immunoSEQ multiplex PCR, and TCRdb's table has in-frame clones only and misses some. This table holds around 130,000 clones. Details on this clone: Its matching antigen is unknown.

V was shortened by 6 bases and J by 4 bases, with 15 bases between the two germline ends. The CDR3 consists of 15 residues. Germline assignment: CDR1 LNHDA and CDR2 SQIVND (reference sequence). The specimen was PBMCs. This sequence originates from an older woman in good health and CMV-seronegative. The rearrangement links TRBV19 to TRBJ1-4, with D possibly matching TRBD1 (6 bases). The CDR3 coding sequence is TGTGCCAGTAGGGGCTGGGGGCCTGGTAATGAAAAACTGTTTTTT. As protein: CASRGWGPGNEKLFF.